These T cell receptor beta chains were read from a single sample in a study of shared clonotypes between healthy human individuals. Profiling relied on immunoSEQ multiplex PCR, and the TCRdb table lists in-frame clones only, not all of them. The profile covers about 1 million clones, with around 78% appearing a single time and 0.5% to 0.6% taken by the ten largest. The specimen sequenced was memory CD4+ T cells from PBMCs. The receptors were sampled from a man aged 18 to 29 in good health. Some clones in this sample may be carry-over from other donors' samples. Each CDR3 is given with its conserved first and last residue. Each record gives: D gene, V gene, J gene, clone size, CDR3 DNA, CDR3 protein. The D gene is left open where the match is weak. Size is stated for part of the rows, as once, few or many counts, or as a class when the clone is expanded.

TRBD2,TRBV6-1,TRBJ2-5,-,TGTGCCAGCAGGATCACAAGGGAGGGGTGGGAGACCCAGTACTTC,CASRITREGWETQYF
-,TRBV11-2,TRBJ1-1,-,TGTGCCAGCAGCGGCAGGACGGGGAACACTGAAGCTTTCTTT,CASSGRTGNTEAFF
-,TRBV7-2,TRBJ2-1,-,TGTGCCAGCACCCCCGAGCCCACGGGGTACAATGAGCAGTTCTTC,CASTPEPTGYNEQFF
-,TRBV6-1,TRBJ2-3,-,TGTGCCAGCCAGGGATGGGGAAGCACAGATACGCAGTATTTT,CASQGWGSTDTQYF
-,TRBV19,TRBJ1-5,-,TGTGCCAGTAGTATAGGGACAAGGCGGAATCAGCCCCAGCATTTT,CASSIGTRRNQPQHF
-,TRBV7-2,TRBJ1-3,-,TGTGCCAGCAGCTTAGACCGGGGTGGAAACACCATATATTTT,CASSLDRGGNTIYF
-,TRBV27,TRBJ1-5,-,TGTGCCAGCAGCCCCCTTCATCGTGGCCAAAATCAGCCCCAGCATTTT,CASSPLHRGQNQPQHF
-,TRBV5-1,TRBJ2-1,-,TGCGCCAGCAGCCAGATTCCGGGACAAACCTACAATGAGCAGTTCTTC,CASSQIPGQTYNEQFF
TRBD2,TRBV11-3,TRBJ2-3,few,TGTGCCAGCAGCTTAGGGACTAGCGGGAGTAGGGGCACAGATACGCAGTATTTT,CASSLGTSGSRGTDTQYF
TRBD2,TRBV29-1,TRBJ2-1,-,TGCAGCGTGACCAGGGGAAGCGGGAGTCGGGGGAGCAATGAGCAGTTCTTC,CSVTRGSGSRGSNEQFF
-,TRBV6-5,TRBJ2-1,-,TGTGCCACTCAACGGCGGGGTTCTGCTGACAATGAGCAGTTCTTC,CATQRRGSADNEQFF
-,TRBV30,TRBJ1-6,-,TGTGCCGCCTCCCGGGGGTATAATTCACCCCTCCACTTT,CAASRGYNSPLHF
-,TRBV7-9,TRBJ2-7,-,TGTGCCAGCAGCTTATTTTCACAGGGCACCGGAGAGCAGTACTTC,CASSLFSQGTGEQYF
TRBD1,TRBV28,TRBJ1-1,-,TGTGCCAGCCGGGACAGAGGGACTGAAGCTTTCTTT,CASRDRGTEAFF
-,TRBV29-1,TRBJ2-3,few,TGCAGCGTTGGCCAGGACCTAATTACGCAGTATTTT,CSVGQDLITQYF
TRBD1,TRBV28,TRBJ2-4,once,TGTGCCAGCAGTCGGGACAGGGTCCCAAACATTCAGTACTTC,CASSRDRVPNIQYF
-,TRBV19,TRBJ1-2,-,TGTGCCAGTAGTATGGCCTCGGCCAATGGCTACACCTTC,CASSMASANGYTF
-,TRBV27,TRBJ2-3,-,TGTGCCAGCCGCCCCCGCACAGATACGCAGTATTTT,CASRPRTDTQYF
-,TRBV6-4,TRBJ1-6,-,TGTGCCAGCAGTGCCTCGAGATCCCTCCACTTT,CASSASRSLHF
-,TRBV19,TRBJ1-2,-,TGTGCCAGTAGTACGGGACCTAGAGGCGGCTATGGCTACACCTTC,CASSTGPRGGYGYTF
-,TRBV5-1,TRBJ2-2,-,TGCGCCAGCAGCTTGGAGCAGGGCACGGGGGAGCTGTTTTTT,CASSLEQGTGELFF
-,TRBV28,TRBJ1-3,once,TGTGCCAGCAGTGCCCCGCGGGCCAGCTCTGGAAACACCATATATTTT,CASSAPRASSGNTIYF
-,TRBV4-2,TRBJ2-5,-,TGTGCCAGCAGCCAAGAAACCACTAGTAGGGAGACCCAGTACTTC,CASSQETTSRETQYF
-,TRBV5-1,TRBJ2-3,-,TGCGCCAGCAGCCAGGGAATCGCAGATACGCAGTATTTT,CASSQGIADTQYF
TRBD1,TRBV5-1,TRBJ2-7,-,TGCGCCAGCAGCCTGGGACAGGCATTTTACGAGCAGTACTTC,CASSLGQAFYEQYF
-,TRBV29-1,TRBJ1-4,once,TGCAGCGCTGGGTGGGCGGGTGAAAAACTGTTTTTT,CSAGWAGEKLFF
TRBD1,TRBV10-3,TRBJ1-1,-,TGTGCCATCAGCCCCCAGGGGGGGACAGCGGTCTCTGAAGCTTTCTTT,CAISPQGGTAVSEAFF
TRBD2,TRBV7-2,TRBJ2-1,-,TGTGCCAGCAGCTCAGAGACTAGCGGGAGATTCCGTGAGCAGTTCTTC,CASSSETSGRFREQFF
-,TRBV18,TRBJ1-5,-,TGTGCCAGCTCACCGGGTTCTAATCAGCCCCAGCATTTT,CASSPGSNQPQHF
-,TRBV28,TRBJ2-7,-,TGTGCCAGCAGTGAAACAGGGTTAGTCAACGAGCAGTACTTC,CASSETGLVNEQYF
TRBD2,TRBV4-2,TRBJ2-1,-,TGTGCCAGCAGCCAGGAAGGGACTAGCGGGAGGTTCTTC,CASSQEGTSGRFF
-,TRBV10-3,TRBJ2-2,-,TGTGCCATCAGTGACCTCGGGGGGCGGACCGGGGAGCTGTTTTTT,CAISDLGGRTGELFF
-,TRBV18,TRBJ2-2,-,TGTGCCAGCTCACCACCGCAGCACACCGGGGAGCTGTTTTTT,CASSPPQHTGELFF
-,TRBV27,TRBJ1-1,few,TGTGCCAGCAGTTTCAGGGGCACTGAAGCTTTCTTT,CASSFRGTEAFF
-,TRBV5-8,TRBJ2-3,-,TGTGCCAGCAGCCAAGAAGGGGTTAAGGGTACGCAGTATTTT,CASSQEGVKGTQYF
TRBD2,TRBV5-1,TRBJ2-3,-,TGCGCCAGCAGCTTGGGACTAGCGGTTACGGATACGCAGTATTTT,CASSLGLAVTDTQYF
-,TRBV29-1,TRBJ1-1,-,TGCAGCGTTCGGCGTGCGGGGGGCAACACTGAAGCTTTCTTT,CSVRRAGGNTEAFF
-,TRBV5-1,TRBJ1-1,-,TGCGCCAGCAGCTTGGCAGAGACAGGAGGGACTGAAGCTTTCTTT,CASSLAETGGTEAFF
-,TRBV6-6,TRBJ2-1,-,TGTGCCAGCACTCGGGCGGGATCCTACAATGAGCAGTTCTTC,CASTRAGSYNEQFF
-,TRBV20-1,TRBJ2-7,once,TGCAGTGCTATGACAGGTTACGAGCAGTACTTC,CSAMTGYEQYF
-,TRBV6-6,TRBJ1-2,-,TGTGCCAGCAGTTCCTCACTAGACTATGGCTACACCTTC,CASSSSLDYGYTF
TRBD2,TRBV7-2,TRBJ2-5,few,TGTGCCAGCAGCCCATTAGCGGGAGCGCAAGAGACCCAGTACTTC,CASSPLAGAQETQYF
-,TRBV9,TRBJ2-3,-,TGTGCCAGCAGCATAATAGCCGGAAGCACAGATACGCAGTATTTT,CASSIIAGSTDTQYF
-,TRBV28,TRBJ1-1,-,TGTGCCAGCAGTTTGTTCCTAAGCGTAGCTTTCTTT,CASSLFLSVAFF
-,TRBV6-5,TRBJ2-2,-,TGTGCCAGCAGGCCTCCCTCGCCCACCGGGGAGCTGTTTTTT,CASRPPSPTGELFF
-,TRBV7-3,TRBJ1-1,few,TGTGCCAGCAGCTTGACCCGGGAAATGAACACTGAAGCTTTCTTT,CASSLTREMNTEAFF
-,TRBV29-1,TRBJ1-1,-,TGCAGCGTTGAACTATATAACACTGAAGCTTTCTTT,CSVELYNTEAFF
-,TRBV6-5,TRBJ2-4,-,TGTGCCAGCAGACCTGATCTCTCAGCCCAAAACATTCAGTACTTC,CASRPDLSAQNIQYF
TRBD1,TRBV11-2,TRBJ2-7,-,TGTGCCAGCAGCTCCCGGACAGGATCCTACGAGCAGTACTTC,CASSSRTGSYEQYF
-,TRBV15,TRBJ2-5,-,TGTGCCACCAGCCTGAGAGCCGGAGAGACCCAGTACTTC,CATSLRAGETQYF
TRBD2,TRBV7-2,TRBJ2-5,-,TGTGCCAGCAGCAGACAAGGACTAGCGGGGACCCAAGAGACCCAGTACTTC,CASSRQGLAGTQETQYF
-,TRBV28,TRBJ2-7,-,TGTGCCAGCAGTCCCGGCCAGGGGCTCGTTGGCGAGCAGTACTTC,CASSPGQGLVGEQYF
TRBD2,TRBV28,TRBJ2-7,-,TGTGCCAACGGCCCCGGACTAGCGGGAGGGTACGAGCAGTACTTC,CANGPGLAGGYEQYF
-,TRBV11-2,TRBJ2-7,-,TGTGCCAGCAGCTCCAAGACACTAACCTACGAGCAGTACTTC,CASSSKTLTYEQYF
TRBD2,TRBV27,TRBJ2-3,-,TGTGCCAGCCAGTTTCTAGCGGGAGGGAGCACAGATACGCAGTATTTT,CASQFLAGGSTDTQYF